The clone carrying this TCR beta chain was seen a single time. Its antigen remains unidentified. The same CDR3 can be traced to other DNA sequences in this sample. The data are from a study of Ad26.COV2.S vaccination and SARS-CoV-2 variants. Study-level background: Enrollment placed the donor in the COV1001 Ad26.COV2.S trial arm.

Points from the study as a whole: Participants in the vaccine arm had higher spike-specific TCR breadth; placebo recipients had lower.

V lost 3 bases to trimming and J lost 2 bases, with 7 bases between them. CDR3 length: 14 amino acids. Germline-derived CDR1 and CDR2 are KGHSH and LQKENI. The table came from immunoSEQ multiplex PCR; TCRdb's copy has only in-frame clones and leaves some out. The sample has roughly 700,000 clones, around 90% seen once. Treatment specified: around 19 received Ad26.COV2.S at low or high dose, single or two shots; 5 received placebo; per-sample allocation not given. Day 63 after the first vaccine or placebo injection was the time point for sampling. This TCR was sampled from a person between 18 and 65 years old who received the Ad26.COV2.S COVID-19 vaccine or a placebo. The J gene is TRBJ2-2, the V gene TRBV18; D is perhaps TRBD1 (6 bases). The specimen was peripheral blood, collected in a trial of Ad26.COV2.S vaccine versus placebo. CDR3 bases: TGTGCCAGCTCACCGGGACACAACACCGGGGAGCTGTTTTTT. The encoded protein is CASSPGHNTGELFF.